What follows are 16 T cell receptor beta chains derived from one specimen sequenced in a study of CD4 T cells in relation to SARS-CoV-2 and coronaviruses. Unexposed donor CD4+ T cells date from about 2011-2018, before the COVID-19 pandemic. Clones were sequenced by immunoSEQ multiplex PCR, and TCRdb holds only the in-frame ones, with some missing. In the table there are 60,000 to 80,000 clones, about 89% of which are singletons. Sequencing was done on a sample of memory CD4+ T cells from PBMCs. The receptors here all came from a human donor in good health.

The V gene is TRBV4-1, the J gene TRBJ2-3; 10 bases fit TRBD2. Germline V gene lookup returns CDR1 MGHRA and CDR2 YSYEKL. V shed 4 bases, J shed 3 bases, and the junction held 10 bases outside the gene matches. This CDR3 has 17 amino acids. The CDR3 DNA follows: TGCGCCAGCAGCCCGCTTAGCGGGAGGCCCCTGACAGATACGCAGTATTTT. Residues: CASSPLSGRPLTDTQYF.

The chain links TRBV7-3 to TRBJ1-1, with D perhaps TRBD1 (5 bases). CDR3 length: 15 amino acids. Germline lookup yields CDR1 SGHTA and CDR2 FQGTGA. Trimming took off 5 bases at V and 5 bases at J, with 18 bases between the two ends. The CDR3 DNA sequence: TGTGCCAGCAGCCCTATCGGGGACTCGGGGACTGAAGCTTTCTTT. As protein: CASSPIGDSGTEAFF. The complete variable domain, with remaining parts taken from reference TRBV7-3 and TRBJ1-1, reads GAGVSQTPSNKVTEKGKYVELRCDPISGHTALYWYRQSLGQGPEFLIYFQGTGAADDSGLPNDRFFAVRPEGSVSTLKIQRTERGDSAVYLCASSPIGDSGTEAFFGQGTRLTVV.

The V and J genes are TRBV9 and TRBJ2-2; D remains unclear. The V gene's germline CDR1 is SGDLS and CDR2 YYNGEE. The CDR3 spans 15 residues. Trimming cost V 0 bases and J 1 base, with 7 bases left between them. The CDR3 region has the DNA TGTGCCAGCAGCGTAGGGGCAGGGAACACCGGGGAGCTGTTTTTT. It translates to CASSVGAGNTGELFF.

The CDR3 region is CSVKDRETRRLEAFF. CDR3 bases: TGCAGCGTGAAAGACAGGGAGACACGGCGTTTGGAAGCTTTCTTT. The chain joins TRBV29-1 to TRBJ1-1; 7 bases align to TRBD1. The ends lost 6 bases at V and 8 bases at J; junction bases unmatched: 18. The CDR3 loop spans 15 amino acids. Germline lookup yields CDR1 SQVTM and CDR2 ANQGSEA.

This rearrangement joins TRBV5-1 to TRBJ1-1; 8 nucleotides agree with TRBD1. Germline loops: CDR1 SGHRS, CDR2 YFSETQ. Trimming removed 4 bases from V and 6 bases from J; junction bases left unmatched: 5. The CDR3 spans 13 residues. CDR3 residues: CASSATQGAEAFF. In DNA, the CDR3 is TGCGCCAGCAGCGCCACACAGGGGGCTGAAGCTTTCTTT. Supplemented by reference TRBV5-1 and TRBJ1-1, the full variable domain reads KAGVTQTPRYLIKTRGQQVTLSCSPISGHRSVSWYQQTPGQGLQFLFEYFSETQRNKGNFPGRFSGRQFSNSRSEMNVSTLELGDSALYLCASSATQGAEAFFGQGTRLTVV.

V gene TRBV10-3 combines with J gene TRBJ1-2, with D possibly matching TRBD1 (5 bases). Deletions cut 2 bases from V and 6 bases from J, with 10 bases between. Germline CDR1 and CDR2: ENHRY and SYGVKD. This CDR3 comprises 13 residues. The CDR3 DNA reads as TGTGCCATCAGTGAGCCGAGCAGGGATGGCTACACCTTC. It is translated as CAISEPSRDGYTF.

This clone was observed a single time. The CDR3 DNA reads TGTGCCAGCAGCTTAGCCCGTGGAGAGCAAGAGACCCAGTACTTC. Its translation: CASSLARGEQETQYF. The J gene is TRBJ2-5, the V gene TRBV7-9; D uncertain. V was cut by 0 bases and J by 2 bases, with 10 bases left in between. Germline-derived CDR1 and CDR2 are SEHNR and FQNEAQ (reference sequence). The CDR3 is made up of 15 amino acids.

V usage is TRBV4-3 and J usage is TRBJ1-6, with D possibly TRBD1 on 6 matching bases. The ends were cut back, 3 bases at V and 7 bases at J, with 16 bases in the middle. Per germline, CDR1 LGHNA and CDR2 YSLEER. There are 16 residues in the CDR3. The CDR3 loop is CASSQDATGRNSPLHF. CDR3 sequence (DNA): TGCGCCAGCAGCCAGGATGCGACAGGAAGGAATTCACCCCTCCACTTT.

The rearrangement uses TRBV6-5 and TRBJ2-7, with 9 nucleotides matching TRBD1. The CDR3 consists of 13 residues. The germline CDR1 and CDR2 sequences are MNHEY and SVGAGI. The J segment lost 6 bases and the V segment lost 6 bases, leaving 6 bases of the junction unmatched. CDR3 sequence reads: CASSRDRAGEQYF. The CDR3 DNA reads TGTGCCAGCAGCCGGGACAGGGCCGGCGAGCAGTACTTC.

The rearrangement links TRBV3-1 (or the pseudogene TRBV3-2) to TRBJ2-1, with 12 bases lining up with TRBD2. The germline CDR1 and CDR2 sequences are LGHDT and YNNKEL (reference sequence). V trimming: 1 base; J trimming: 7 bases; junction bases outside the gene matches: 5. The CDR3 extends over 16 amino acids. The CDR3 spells CASSQAALAGGNEQFF. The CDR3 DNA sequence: TGTGCCAGCAGCCAAGCTGCACTAGCGGGGGGTAATGAGCAGTTCTTC.

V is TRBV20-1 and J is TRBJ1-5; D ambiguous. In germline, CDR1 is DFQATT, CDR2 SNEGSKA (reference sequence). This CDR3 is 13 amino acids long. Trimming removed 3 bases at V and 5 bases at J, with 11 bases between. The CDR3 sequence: CSASSGQHQPQHF. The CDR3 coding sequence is TGCAGTGCTAGTTCTGGGCAGCATCAGCCCCAGCATTTT.

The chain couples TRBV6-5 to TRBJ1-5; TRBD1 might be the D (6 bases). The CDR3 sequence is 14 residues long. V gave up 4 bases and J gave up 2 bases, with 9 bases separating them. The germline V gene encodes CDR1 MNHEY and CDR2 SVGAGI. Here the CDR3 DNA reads TGTGCCAGCAGTTGGACAGTCGGCAATCAGCCCCAGCATTTT. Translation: CASSWTVGNQPQHF.

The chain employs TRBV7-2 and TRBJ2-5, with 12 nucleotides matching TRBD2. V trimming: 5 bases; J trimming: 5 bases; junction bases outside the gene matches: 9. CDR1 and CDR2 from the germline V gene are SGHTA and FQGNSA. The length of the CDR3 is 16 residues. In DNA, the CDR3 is TGTGCCAGCAGCCCATCTAGCGGGAGGGCCGGGGAGACCCAGTACTTC. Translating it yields CASSPSSGRAGETQYF.

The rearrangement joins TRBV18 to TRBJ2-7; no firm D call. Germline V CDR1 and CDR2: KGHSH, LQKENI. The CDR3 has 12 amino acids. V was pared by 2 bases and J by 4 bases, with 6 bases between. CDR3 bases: TGTGCCAGCTCACCAGATAGATACGAGCAGTACTTC. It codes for CASSPDRYEQYF. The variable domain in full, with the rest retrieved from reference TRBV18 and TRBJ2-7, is NAGVMQNPRHLVRRRGQEARLRCSPMKGHSHVYWYRQLPEEGLKFMVYLQKENIIDESGMPKERFSAEFPKEGPSILRIQQVVRGDSAAYFCASSPDRYEQYFGPGTRLTVT.

The CDR3 DNA reads as TGCGCCAGCAGCTTGGGGACAGTAGACTCTGGAAACACCATATATTTT. It translates to CASSLGTVDSGNTIYF. V is TRBV5-1 and J is TRBJ1-3, with D possibly matching TRBD1 (6 bases). V was clipped by 0 bases and J by 0 bases, with 10 bases between them. The length of the CDR3 is 16 residues. Germline CDR1 reads SGHRS; CDR2 reads YFSETQ.

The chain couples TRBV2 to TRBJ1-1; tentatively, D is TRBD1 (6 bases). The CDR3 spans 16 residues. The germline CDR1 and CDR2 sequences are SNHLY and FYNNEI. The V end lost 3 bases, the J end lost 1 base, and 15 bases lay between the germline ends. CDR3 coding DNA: TGTGCCAGCAGTGACGCTTCAGGGGTCACGAACACTGAAGCTTTCTTT. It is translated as CASSDASGVTNTEAFF.